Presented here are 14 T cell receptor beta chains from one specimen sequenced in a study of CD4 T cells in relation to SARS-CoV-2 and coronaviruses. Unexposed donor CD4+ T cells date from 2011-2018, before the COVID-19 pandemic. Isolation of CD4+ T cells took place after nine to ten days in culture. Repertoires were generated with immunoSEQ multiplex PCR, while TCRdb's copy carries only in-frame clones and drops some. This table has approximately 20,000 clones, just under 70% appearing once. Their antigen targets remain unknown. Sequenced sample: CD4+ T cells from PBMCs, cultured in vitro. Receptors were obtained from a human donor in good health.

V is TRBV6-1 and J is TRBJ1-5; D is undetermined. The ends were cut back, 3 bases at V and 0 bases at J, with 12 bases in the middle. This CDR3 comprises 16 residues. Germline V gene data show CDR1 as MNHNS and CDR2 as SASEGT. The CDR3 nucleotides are TGTGCCAGCAGTGATAGCTGGGCGGATAGCAATCAGCCCCAGCATTTT. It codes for CASSDSWADSNQPQHF.

In nucleotides, the CDR3 is TGTGCCAGCAGTTTATTGGGCCTGGGACTAGCGGTGCCCGAGCAGTACTTC. Translating it yields CASSLLGLGLAVPEQYF. V gene TRBV28 combines with J gene TRBJ2-7, with 11 bases fitting TRBD2. Germline trimming cut 1 base from V and 6 bases from J; bases unmatched to any gene: 11. Germline V gene sequence: CDR1 MDHEN, CDR2 SYDVKM. The CDR3 length is 17 residues.

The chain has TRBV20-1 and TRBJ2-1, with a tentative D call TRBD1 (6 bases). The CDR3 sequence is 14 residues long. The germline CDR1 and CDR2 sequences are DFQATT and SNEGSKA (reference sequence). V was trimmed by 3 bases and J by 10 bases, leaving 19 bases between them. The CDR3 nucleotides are TGCAGTGCTAGTGGACTGAGGGGGTCCTCGGAGCAGTTCTTC. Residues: CSASGLRGSSEQFF.

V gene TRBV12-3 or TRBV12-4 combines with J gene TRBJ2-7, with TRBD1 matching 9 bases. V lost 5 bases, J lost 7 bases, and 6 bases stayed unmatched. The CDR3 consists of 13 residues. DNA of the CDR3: TGTGCCAGCAGTCCCTGGACAGGGGAAGAGCAGTACTTC. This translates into CASSPWTGEEQYF.

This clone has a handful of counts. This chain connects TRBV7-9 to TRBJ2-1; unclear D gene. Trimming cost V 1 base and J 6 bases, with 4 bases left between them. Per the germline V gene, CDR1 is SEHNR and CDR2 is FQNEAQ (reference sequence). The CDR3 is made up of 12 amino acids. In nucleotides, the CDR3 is TGTGCCAGCAGCTTAGATGTCAATGAGCAGTTCTTC. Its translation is CASSLDVNEQFF. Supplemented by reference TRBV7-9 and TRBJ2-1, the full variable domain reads DTGVSQNPRHKITKRGQNVTFRCDPISEHNRLYWYRQTLGQGPEFLTYFQNEAQLEKSRLLSDRFSAERPKGSFSTLEIQRTEQGDSAMYLCASSLDVNEQFFGPGTRLTVL.

CDR3 region: CATSRGQGATLRQPQHF. CDR3 DNA sequence: TGTGCCACCAGCAGAGGACAGGGGGCTACCTTACGTCAGCCCCAGCATTTT. The rearrangement links TRBV15 to TRBJ1-5; 10 nucleotides line up with TRBD1. Germline-derived CDR1 and CDR2 are LNHNV and YYDKDF (reference sequence). V dropped 1 base and J dropped 6; count of bases not matched to a gene: 9. The CDR3 consists of 17 residues.

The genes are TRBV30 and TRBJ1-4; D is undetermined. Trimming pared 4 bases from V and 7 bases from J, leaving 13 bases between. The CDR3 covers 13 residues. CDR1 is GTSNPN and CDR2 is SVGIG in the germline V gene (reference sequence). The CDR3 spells CAWMGKRSEKLFF. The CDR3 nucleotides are TGTGCCTGGATGGGAAAACGGTCTGAAAAACTGTTTTTT.

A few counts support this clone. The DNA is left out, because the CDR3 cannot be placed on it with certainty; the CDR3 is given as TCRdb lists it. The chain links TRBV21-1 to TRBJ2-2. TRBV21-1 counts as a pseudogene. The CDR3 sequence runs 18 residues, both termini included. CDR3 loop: CASSKWGAGSSNTGELFF.

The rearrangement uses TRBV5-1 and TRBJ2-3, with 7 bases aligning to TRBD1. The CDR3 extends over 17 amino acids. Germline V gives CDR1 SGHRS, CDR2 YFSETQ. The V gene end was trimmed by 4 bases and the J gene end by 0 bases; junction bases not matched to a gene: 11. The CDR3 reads CASSPLGQETSTDTQYF. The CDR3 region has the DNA TGCGCCAGCAGCCCACTTGGACAGGAGACTAGCACAGATACGCAGTATTTT.

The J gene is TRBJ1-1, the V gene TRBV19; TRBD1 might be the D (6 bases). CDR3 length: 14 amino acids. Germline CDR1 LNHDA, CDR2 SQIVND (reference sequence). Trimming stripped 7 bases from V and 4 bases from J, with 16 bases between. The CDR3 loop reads CASNPGQLGTEAFF. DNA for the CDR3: TGTGCCAGTAATCCCGGACAGCTTGGCACTGAAGCTTTCTTT.

CDR3 sequence (DNA): TGTGCCAGCACCCTCGGGCTGCGCACCGGGGAGCTGTTTTTT. Encoded protein: CASTLGLRTGELFF. The V gene is TRBV7-2, the J gene TRBJ2-2, with unresolved D. From germline, CDR1 is SGHTA and CDR2 FQGNSA. Trimming removed 7 bases from V and 4 bases from J, with 13 bases in between. This CDR3 spans 14 amino acids.

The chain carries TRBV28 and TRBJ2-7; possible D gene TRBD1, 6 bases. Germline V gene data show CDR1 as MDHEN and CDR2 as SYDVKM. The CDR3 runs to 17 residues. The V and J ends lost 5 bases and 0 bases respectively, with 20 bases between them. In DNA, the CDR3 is TGTGCCAGCAGTCCATCGTCGGACAGATCCCTCTCCTACGAGCAGTACTTC. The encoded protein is CASSPSSDRSLSYEQYF.

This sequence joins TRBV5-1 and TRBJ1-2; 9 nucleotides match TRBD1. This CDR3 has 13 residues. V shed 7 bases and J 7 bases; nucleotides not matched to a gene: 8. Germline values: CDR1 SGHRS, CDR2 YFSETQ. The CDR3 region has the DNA TGCGCCAGCCGCGGGGACAGGGAACGTGGCTACACCTTC. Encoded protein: CASRGDRERGYTF.

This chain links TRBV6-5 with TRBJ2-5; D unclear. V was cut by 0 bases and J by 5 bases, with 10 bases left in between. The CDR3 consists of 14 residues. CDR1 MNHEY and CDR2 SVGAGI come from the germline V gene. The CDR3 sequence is CASSYSISVETQYF. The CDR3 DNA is TGTGCCAGCAGTTACTCGATTTCGGTGGAGACCCAGTACTTC.